Below are 26 T cell receptor beta chains sequenced from a single sample in a study of naive and memory T cell subsets. An equimolar mix of two oligonucleotides served as the beta constant-region primer for TRBC1 and TRBC2. The ligated cDNA underwent four PCR rounds using SP2 and nested alpha and beta constant-region primers. TCRdb processed the UMI-ligation and nested PCR reads anew with MiXCR; each CDR3 protein has one entry. In the table there are 130,000 or so distinct CDR3 sequences, roughly 36% of which are singletons. The sequencing sample was made of central memory CD4+ T cells from blood. These TCRs come from a human donor in good health.

This chain connects TRBV4-1 to TRBJ2-3; 8 bases are shared with TRBD1. The CDR3 contains 15 residues. The junction had 4 bases not matched to a gene; V was cut back by 1 base and J by 4 bases. The V gene's germline CDR1 is MGHRA and CDR2 YSYEKL. The chain's CDR3 is CASSQAQGGADTQYF. The CDR3 coding sequence is TGCGCCAGCAGCCAAGCACAGGGGGGCGCAGATACGCAGTATTTT.

This clonotype has more than one count but fewer than ten. The gene calls are TRBV11-2 and TRBJ2-3, with 7 bases that match TRBD1. Looked up from germline, CDR1 is SGHAT and CDR2 is FQNNGV. This CDR3 spans 15 amino acids. Trimming removed 4 bases from V and 1 base from J; junction bases left unmatched: 5. The CDR3 region is CASSYTGTGTDTQYF. The CDR3 DNA is TGTGCCAGCAGCTACACCGGGACAGGCACAGATACGCAGTATTTT. Based on the CDR3 plus reference TRBV11-2 and TRBJ2-3, the full variable domain is EAGVAQSPRYKIIEKRQSVAFWCNPISGHATLYWYQQILGQGPKLLIQFQNNGVVDDSQLPKDRFSAERLKGVDSTLKIQPAKLEDSAVYLCASSYTGTGTDTQYFGPGTRLTVL.

This clonotype was recorded once. The gene calls are TRBV5-1 and TRBJ2-1; D unresolved. The V and J ends lost 2 bases and 10 bases respectively, with 13 bases between them. Germline CDR1 and CDR2: SGHRS and YFSETQ. There are 13 residues in the CDR3. The CDR3 loop reads CASSFLSPGEQFF. The DNA of the CDR3 is TGCGCCAGCAGCTTCCTTAGCCCCGGGGAGCAGTTCTTC.

The chain uses TRBV11-2 and TRBJ1-1; D is ambiguous. This CDR3 region has 15 residues. Germline V lookup: CDR1 SGHAT, CDR2 FQNNGV. V lost 5 bases and J 1 base, leaving 14 bases between the germline ends. CDR3 coding DNA: TGTGCCAGCAGCCACCAGGCGGTTACGAACACTGAAGCTTTCTTT. Translated, it gives CASSHQAVTNTEAFF.

A few counts support this clonotype. The chain carries TRBV7-9 and TRBJ2-2; no definite D call. CDR1 and CDR2 from the germline V gene are SEHNR and FQNEAQ (reference sequence). This CDR3 region has 11 residues. V was shortened by 11 bases and J by 5 bases, with 9 bases between the two germline ends. The CDR3 sequence is CAPQSTGELFF. The CDR3 DNA sequence: TGTGCCCCCCAGAGTACCGGGGAGCTGTTTTTT.

CDR3: CASSVALAGANVLTF. Here the CDR3 DNA reads TGTGCCAGCAGCGTAGCCTTGGCTGGGGCCAACGTCCTGACTTTC. The chain links TRBV9 to TRBJ2-6; no reliable D call. This CDR3 region has 15 residues. V was shortened by 0 bases and J by 2 bases, with 6 bases between the two germline ends. CDR1 is SGDLS, CDR2 YYNGEE, per germline.

The chain employs TRBV29-1 and TRBJ2-7, with TRBD1 matching over 10 bases. Unmatched junction bases numbered 6, after V lost 8 bases and J lost 2 bases. The CDR3 covers 13 residues. Germline values: CDR1 SQVTM, CDR2 ANQGSEA. This CDR3 is CSTTGTGAYEQYF. In DNA, the CDR3 is TGCAGCACGACCGGGACAGGGGCCTACGAGCAGTACTTC.

This chain joins TRBV5-1 and TRBJ1-2; TRBD1 matches at 7 bases. This CDR3 contains 16 residues. The junction had 7 bases not matched to a gene; V was cut back by 0 bases and J by 2 bases. Germline V gene lookup returns CDR1 SGHRS and CDR2 YFSETQ. Written as DNA, the CDR3 is TGCGCCAGCAGCTTGGCCACGGACAGGAAAAACTATGGCTACACCTTC. Protein: CASSLATDRKNYGYTF.

By share, this clonotype counts as medium-sized (0.01 to 0.1%). The chain recombines TRBV29-1 with TRBJ2-1; D gene ambiguous. Germline V gene data show CDR1 as SQVTM and CDR2 as ANQGSEA. The CDR3 runs to 11 residues. V was shortened by 6 bases and J by 4 bases, with 7 bases between the two germline ends. CDR3 sequence reads: CSVVNYNEQFF. The CDR3 bases are TGCAGCGTAGTCAATTACAATGAGCAGTTCTTC.

V gene TRBV12-3 or TRBV12-4 combines with J gene TRBJ2-1; TRBD2 aligns across 8 bases. Trimming removed 6 bases from V and 7 bases from J; junction bases left unmatched: 8. This CDR3 comprises 14 residues. CDR3 sequence: CASSLLQRENEQFF. Written as DNA, the CDR3 is TGTGCCAGCAGCCTCCTTCAGCGGGAGAATGAGCAGTTCTTC.

The chain combines TRBV28 with TRBJ2-2; maybe TRBD2 (6 bases). Germline V gene data show CDR1 as MDHEN and CDR2 as SYDVKM. The CDR3 has 15 residues. Trimming removed 3 bases from V and 3 bases from J, with 11 bases in between. The CDR3 reads CASSFLWRDTGELFF. CDR3 coding DNA: TGTGCCAGCAGTTTTCTCTGGAGGGACACCGGGGAGCTGTTTTTT.

The chain combines TRBV6-6 with TRBJ2-1; D uncertain. The CDR3 is 15 residues long. Germline CDR1 MNHNY, CDR2 SVGAGI (reference sequence). With 7 bases removed from V and 0 bases from J, the gap between germline ends came to 13 bases. In nucleotides, the CDR3 is TGTGCCAGCACCACTCGTGGGTACTCCTACAATGAGCAGTTCTTC. As protein: CASTTRGYSYNEQFF.

The chain recombines TRBV12-3 or TRBV12-4 with TRBJ1-2; D remains ambiguous. CDR3 length: 13 residues. V was shortened by 1 base and J by 8 bases, with 11 bases between the two germline ends. The CDR3 DNA reads as TGTGCCAGCAGTTTAGGCAGGTCCGGCGGCTACACCTTC. Translated: CASSLGRSGGYTF.

In nucleotides, the CDR3 is TGCAGTGCCCGAAGACTAGCGGGACTATACAATGAGCAGTTCTTC. It encodes CSARRLAGLYNEQFF. The V call is TRBV20-1, the J call TRBJ2-1, with 11 bases matching TRBD2. The germline V gene encodes CDR1 DFQATT and CDR2 SNEGSKA (reference sequence). J was trimmed by 4 bases and V by 6 bases; bases with no gene match: 8. This CDR3 region has 15 residues.

The chain employs TRBV29-1 and TRBJ1-1; D remains unclear. The CDR3 runs to 12 residues. Trimming stripped 5 bases from V and 5 bases from J, with 12 bases between. Germline V gene lookup returns CDR1 SQVTM and CDR2 ANQGSEA. The CDR3 loop reads CSVTRRETEAFF. DNA for the CDR3: TGCAGCGTTACTCGGAGGGAGACTGAAGCTTTCTTT. The full variable domain, rest sourced from reference TRBV29-1 and TRBJ1-1, is SAVISQKPSRDICQRGTSLTIQCQVDSQVTMMFWYRQQPGQSLTLIATANQGSEATYESGFVIDKFPISRPNLTFSTLTVSNMSPEDSSIYLCSVTRRETEAFFGQGTRLTVV.

The V gene is TRBV2, the J gene TRBJ2-1, with a weak D call TRBD1 (5 bases). The CDR3 covers 14 residues. V dropped 4 bases and J dropped 7 bases, with 14 bases sitting between them. Per germline, CDR1 SNHLY and CDR2 FYNNEI. In DNA form, the CDR3 reads TGTGCCAGCAGTGTTGGACAAGGAAAGAATGAGCAGTTCTTC. Protein product: CASSVGQGKNEQFF.

This clonotype was counted only a few times. The CDR3 DNA sequence: TGTGCCTGGAGTGGTGGGGACTCAGCCTACGAGCAGTACTTC. This sequence encodes CAWSGGDSAYEQYF. The chain couples TRBV30 to TRBJ2-7; tentatively, D is TRBD2 (6 bases). The germline V gene encodes CDR1 GTSNPN and CDR2 SVGIG (reference sequence). V lost 1 base and J lost 2, with 12 bases in between. The CDR3 is 14 residues long.

This clonotype appeared a few times. V is TRBV6-5 and J is TRBJ2-1, with 7 bases aligning to TRBD1. Germline lookup yields CDR1 MNHEY and CDR2 SVGAGI. With V trimmed by 7 bases and J by 0 bases, 3 bases remained unmatched. This CDR3 has 14 residues. In nucleotides, the CDR3 is TGTGCCAGCAAGACAGGGAGCTCCTACAATGAGCAGTTCTTC. Amino acid sequence: CASKTGSSYNEQFF.

The chain recombines TRBV7-6 with TRBJ2-7; 9 positions agree with TRBD1. The germline V gene has CDR1 SGHVS and CDR2 FNYEAQ. The CDR3 consists of 14 residues. Unmatched junction bases numbered 4, after V lost 5 bases and J lost 2 bases. CDR3 DNA sequence: TGTGCCAGCAGCAGCGGGACAGGGCCCTACGAGCAGTACTTC. It is translated as CASSSGTGPYEQYF.

The chain couples TRBV6-5 to TRBJ1-1; TRBD1 might be the D (5 bases). Germline CDR1 is MNHEY and CDR2 is SVGAGI. Trimming took 5 bases from V and 0 from J, leaving 7 bases between them. The CDR3 covers 13 residues. The CDR3 DNA follows: TGTGCCAGCAGTAAACAGGTGAACACTGAAGCTTTCTTT. The encoded protein is CASSKQVNTEAFF.

This clonotype has a handful of counts. The rearrangement uses TRBV20-1 and TRBJ2-5, with D tentatively TRBD2 (6 bases). V was trimmed by 3 bases and J by 4 bases, leaving 6 bases between them. This CDR3 contains 11 residues. The germline V gene has CDR1 DFQATT and CDR2 SNEGSKA (reference sequence). The CDR3 sequence: CSASGRETQYF. In nucleotides, the CDR3 is TGCAGTGCTAGCGGGAGAGAGACCCAGTACTTC.

This CDR3 reads CASSVQGARNTIYF. The DNA of the CDR3 is TGTGCCAGCAGCGTGCAGGGGGCTAGAAACACCATATATTTT. This sequence joins TRBV9 and TRBJ1-3; 8 bases line up with TRBD1. The CDR3 consists of 14 residues. Germline trimming cut 2 bases from V and 5 bases from J; bases unmatched to any gene: 3. Germline loops: CDR1 SGDLS, CDR2 YYNGEE.

The chain combines TRBV7-8 with TRBJ2-1; 14 bases match TRBD2. CDR3 length equals 13 residues. CDR1 SGHVS and CDR2 FQNEAQ come from the germline V gene. The V gene end was trimmed by 5 bases and the J gene end by 16 bases; junction bases not matched to a gene: 7. The CDR3 DNA sequence: TGTGCCAGCAGCCCCTCGACTAGCGGGAGGGAATTCTTC. Encoded protein: CASSPSTSGREFF.

This clonotype was counted once. This rearrangement joins TRBV7-8 to TRBJ2-7, with a possible D match to TRBD2 (6 bases). Germline lookup yields CDR1 SGHVS and CDR2 FQNEAQ. Trimming pared 4 bases from V and 5 bases from J, leaving 18 bases between. The CDR3 contains 15 residues. Here the CDR3 DNA reads TGTGCCAGCAGCTCGGGACTCCGGAGTACCCACGAGCAGTACTTC. It encodes CASSSGLRSTHEQYF.

The table lists this clonotype with a few counts. This chain connects TRBV12-5 to TRBJ2-5; D may be TRBD1 (5 bases). V lost 9 bases to trimming and J lost 2 bases, with 19 bases between them. Germline-derived CDR1 and CDR2 are LGHNT and FRNRAP. The CDR3 consists of 15 residues. Here the CDR3 reads CASATGQAQQETQYF. The CDR3 nucleotides read TGTGCTAGCGCTACCGGACAAGCTCAACAAGAGACCCAGTACTTC.

The chain is built from TRBV30 and TRBJ1-2; D gene ambiguous. Deletions cut 0 bases from V and 0 bases from J, with 11 bases between. The CDR3 has 15 residues. Germline V CDR1 and CDR2: GTSNPN, SVGIG (reference sequence). CDR3 sequence (DNA): TGTGCCTGGAGTGTAAATGTACTGACTAACTATGGCTACACCTTC. It specifies CAWSVNVLTNYGYTF.